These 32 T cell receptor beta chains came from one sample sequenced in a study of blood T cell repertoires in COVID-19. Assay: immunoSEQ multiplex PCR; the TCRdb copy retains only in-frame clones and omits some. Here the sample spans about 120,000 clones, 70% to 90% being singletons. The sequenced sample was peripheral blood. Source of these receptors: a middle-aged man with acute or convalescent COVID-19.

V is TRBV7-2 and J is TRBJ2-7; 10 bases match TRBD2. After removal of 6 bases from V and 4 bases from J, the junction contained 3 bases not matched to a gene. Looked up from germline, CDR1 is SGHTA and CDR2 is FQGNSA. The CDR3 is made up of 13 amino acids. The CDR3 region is CASRKRGGYEQYF. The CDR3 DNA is TGTGCCAGCAGGAAGCGGGGGGGTTACGAGCAGTACTTC.

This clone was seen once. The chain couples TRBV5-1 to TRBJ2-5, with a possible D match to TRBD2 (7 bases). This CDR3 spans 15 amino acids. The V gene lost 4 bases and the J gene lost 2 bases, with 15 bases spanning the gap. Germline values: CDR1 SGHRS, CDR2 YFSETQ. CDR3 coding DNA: TGCGCCAGCAGCGGGGGCCTCGGGGGGCAAGAGACCCAGTACTTC. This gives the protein CASSGGLGGQETQYF.

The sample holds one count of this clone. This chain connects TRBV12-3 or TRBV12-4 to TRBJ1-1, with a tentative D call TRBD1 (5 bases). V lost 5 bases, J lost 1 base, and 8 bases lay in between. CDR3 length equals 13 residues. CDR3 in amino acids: CASSAGRNTEAFF. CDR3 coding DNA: TGTGCCAGCAGTGCGGGACGGAACACTGAAGCTTTCTTT.

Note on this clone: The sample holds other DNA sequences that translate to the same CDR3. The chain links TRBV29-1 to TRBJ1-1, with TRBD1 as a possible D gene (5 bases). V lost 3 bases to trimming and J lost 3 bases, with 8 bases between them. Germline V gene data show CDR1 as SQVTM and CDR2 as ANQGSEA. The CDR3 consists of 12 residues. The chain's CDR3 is CSVDPGDTEAFF. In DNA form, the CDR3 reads TGCAGCGTTGATCCGGGGGACACTGAAGCTTTCTTT. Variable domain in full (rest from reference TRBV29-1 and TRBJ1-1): SAVISQKPSRDICQRGTSLTIQCQVDSQVTMMFWYRQQPGQSLTLIATANQGSEATYESGFVIDKFPISRPNLTFSTLTVSNMSPEDSSIYLCSVDPGDTEAFFGQGTRLTVV.

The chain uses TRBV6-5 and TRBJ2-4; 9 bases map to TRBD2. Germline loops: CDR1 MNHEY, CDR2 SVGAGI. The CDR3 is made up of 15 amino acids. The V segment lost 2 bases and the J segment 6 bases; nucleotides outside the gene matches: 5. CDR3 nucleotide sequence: TGTGCCAGCAGTTACGGCGGGGGGGCCCGAAACATTCAGTACTTC. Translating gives CASSYGGGARNIQYF.

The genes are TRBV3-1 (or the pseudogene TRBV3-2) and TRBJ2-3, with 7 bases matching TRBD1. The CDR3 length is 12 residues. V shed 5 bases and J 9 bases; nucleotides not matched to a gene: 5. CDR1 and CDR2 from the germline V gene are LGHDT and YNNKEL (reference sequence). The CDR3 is CASSSGTATQYF. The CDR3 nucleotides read TGTGCCAGCAGCTCCGGGACAGCAACGCAGTATTTT.

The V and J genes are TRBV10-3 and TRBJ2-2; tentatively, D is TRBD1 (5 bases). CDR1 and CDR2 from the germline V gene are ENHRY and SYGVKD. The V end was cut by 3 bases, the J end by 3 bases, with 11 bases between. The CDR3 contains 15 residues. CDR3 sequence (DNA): TGTGCCATCAGTGAATCCCAGGGTTACACCGGGGAGCTGTTTTTT. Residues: CAISESQGYTGELFF.

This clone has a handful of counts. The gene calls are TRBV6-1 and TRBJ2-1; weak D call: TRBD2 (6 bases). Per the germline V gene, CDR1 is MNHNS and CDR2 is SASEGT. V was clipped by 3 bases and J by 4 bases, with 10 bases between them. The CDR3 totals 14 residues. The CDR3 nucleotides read TGTGCCAGCAGTGAGCGGGGCCATTACAATGAGCAGTTCTTC. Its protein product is CASSERGHYNEQFF.

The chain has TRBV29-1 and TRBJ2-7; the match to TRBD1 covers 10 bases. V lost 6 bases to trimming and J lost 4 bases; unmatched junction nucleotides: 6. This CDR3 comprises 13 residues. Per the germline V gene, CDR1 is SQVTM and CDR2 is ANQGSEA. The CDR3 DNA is TGCAGCGTAGACAGGGGGCACGGGTACGAGCAGTACTTC. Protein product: CSVDRGHGYEQYF.

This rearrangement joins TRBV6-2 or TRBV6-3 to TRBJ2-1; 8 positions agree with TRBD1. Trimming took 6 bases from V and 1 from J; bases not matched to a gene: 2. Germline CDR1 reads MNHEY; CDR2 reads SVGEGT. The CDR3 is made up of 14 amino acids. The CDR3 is CASSRQGSYNEQFF. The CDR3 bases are TGTGCCAGCAGCCGACAGGGGTCCTACAATGAGCAGTTCTTC.

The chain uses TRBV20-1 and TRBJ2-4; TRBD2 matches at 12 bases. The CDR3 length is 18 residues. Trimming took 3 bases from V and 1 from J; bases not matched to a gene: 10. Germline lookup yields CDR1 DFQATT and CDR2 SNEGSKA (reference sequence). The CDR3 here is CSASPLAGGAWAKNIQYF. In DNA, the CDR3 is TGCAGTGCTAGTCCACTAGCGGGGGGCGCCTGGGCCAAAAACATTCAGTACTTC.

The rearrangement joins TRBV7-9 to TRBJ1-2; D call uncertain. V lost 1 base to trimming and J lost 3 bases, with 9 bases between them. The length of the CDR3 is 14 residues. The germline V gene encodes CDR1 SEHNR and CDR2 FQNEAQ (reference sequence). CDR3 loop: CASSLDRYYYGYTF. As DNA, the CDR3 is TGTGCCAGCAGCTTAGACCGCTACTACTATGGCTACACCTTC.

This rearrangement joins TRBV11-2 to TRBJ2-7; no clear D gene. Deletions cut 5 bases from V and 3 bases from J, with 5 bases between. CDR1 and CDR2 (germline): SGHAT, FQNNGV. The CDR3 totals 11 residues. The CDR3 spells CASSPNYEQYF. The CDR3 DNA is TGTGCCAGCAGCCCTAACTACGAGCAGTACTTC. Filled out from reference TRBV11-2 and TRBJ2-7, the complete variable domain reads EAGVAQSPRYKIIEKRQSVAFWCNPISGHATLYWYQQILGQGPKLLIQFQNNGVVDDSQLPKDRFSAERLKGVDSTLKIQPAKLEDSAVYLCASSPNYEQYFGPGTRLTVT.

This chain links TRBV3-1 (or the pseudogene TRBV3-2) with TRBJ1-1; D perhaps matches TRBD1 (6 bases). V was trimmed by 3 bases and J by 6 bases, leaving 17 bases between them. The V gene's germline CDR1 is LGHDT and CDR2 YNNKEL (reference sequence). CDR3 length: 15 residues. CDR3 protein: CASSHRGLNSAEAFF. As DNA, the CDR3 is TGTGCCAGCAGCCACAGGGGTTTGAATAGCGCTGAAGCTTTCTTT.

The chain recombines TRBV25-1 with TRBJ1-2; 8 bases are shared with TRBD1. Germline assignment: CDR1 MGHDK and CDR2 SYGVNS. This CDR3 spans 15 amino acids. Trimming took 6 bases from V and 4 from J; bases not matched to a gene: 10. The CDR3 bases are TGTGCCAGCAGCAACGGACAGGGAAATTCCTATGGCTACACCTTC. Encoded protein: CASSNGQGNSYGYTF.

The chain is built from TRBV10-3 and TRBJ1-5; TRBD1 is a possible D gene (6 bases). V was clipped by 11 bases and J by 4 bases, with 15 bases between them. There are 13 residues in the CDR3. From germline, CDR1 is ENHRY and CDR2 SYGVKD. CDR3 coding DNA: TGTGCCTCGACAGGTGATCTAAATCAGCCCCAGCATTTT. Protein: CASTGDLNQPQHF.

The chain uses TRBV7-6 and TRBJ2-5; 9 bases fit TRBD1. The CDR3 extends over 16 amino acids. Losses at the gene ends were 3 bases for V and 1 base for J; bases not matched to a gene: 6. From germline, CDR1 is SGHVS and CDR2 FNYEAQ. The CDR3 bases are TGTGCCAGCAGCTTGTACAGGGGGCTCACCCAAGAGACCCAGTACTTC. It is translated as CASSLYRGLTQETQYF.

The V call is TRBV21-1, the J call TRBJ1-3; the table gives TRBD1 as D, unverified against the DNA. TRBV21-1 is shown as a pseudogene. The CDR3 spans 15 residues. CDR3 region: CASSKEKQAGNTIYF. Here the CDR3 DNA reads TGTGCCAGCAGCAAAGAGAAACAGGCTGGAAACACCATATATTTT.

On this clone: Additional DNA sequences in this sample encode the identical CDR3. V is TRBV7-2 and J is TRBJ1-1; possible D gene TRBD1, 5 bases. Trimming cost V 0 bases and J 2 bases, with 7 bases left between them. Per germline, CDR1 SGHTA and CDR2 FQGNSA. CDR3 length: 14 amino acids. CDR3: CASSLAGVNTEAFF. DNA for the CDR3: TGTGCCAGCAGCTTAGCAGGGGTTAACACTGAAGCTTTCTTT.

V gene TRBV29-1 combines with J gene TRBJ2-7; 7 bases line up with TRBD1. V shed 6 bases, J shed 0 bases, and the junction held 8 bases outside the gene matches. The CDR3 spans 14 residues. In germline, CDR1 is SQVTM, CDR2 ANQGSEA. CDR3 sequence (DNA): TGCAGCGTCGTCGGGACAGTCAGCTCCTACGAGCAGTACTTC. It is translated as CSVVGTVSSYEQYF.

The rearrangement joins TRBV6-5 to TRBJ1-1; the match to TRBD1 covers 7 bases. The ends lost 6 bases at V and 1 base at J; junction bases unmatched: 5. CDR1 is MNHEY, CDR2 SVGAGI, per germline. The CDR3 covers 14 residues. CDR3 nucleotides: TGTGCCAGCAGCCCGACAGGGAGGAACACTGAAGCTTTCTTT. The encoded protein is CASSPTGRNTEAFF.

CDR3 in DNA: TGTGCCAGTAATAAACTCCCGGGACAGGGTAGTACTGAAGCTTTCTTT. This codes for CASNKLPGQGSTEAFF. This chain uses TRBV19 with TRBJ1-1, with 9 bases lining up with TRBD1. This CDR3 region has 16 residues. The V and J ends lost 7 bases and 5 bases, in that order; junction bases with no gene match: 14. Germline CDR1 is LNHDA and CDR2 is SQIVND (reference sequence).

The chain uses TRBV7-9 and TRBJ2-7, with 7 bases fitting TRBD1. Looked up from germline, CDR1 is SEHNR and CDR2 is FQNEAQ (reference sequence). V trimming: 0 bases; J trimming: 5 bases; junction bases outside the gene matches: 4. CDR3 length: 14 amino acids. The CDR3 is CASSLAQGIHEQYF. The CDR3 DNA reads TGTGCCAGCAGCTTAGCACAGGGGATCCACGAGCAGTACTTC.

The CDR3 region has the DNA TGTGCCAGCAGTTTGGGAGACACCGGGGAGCTGTTTTTT. Translating gives CASSLGDTGELFF. The rearrangement links TRBV6-2 or TRBV6-3 to TRBJ2-2; weak D call: TRBD2 (5 bases). Per germline, CDR1 MNHEY and CDR2 SVGEGT. This CDR3 spans 13 amino acids. Trimming removed 4 bases at V and 3 bases at J, with 6 bases between.

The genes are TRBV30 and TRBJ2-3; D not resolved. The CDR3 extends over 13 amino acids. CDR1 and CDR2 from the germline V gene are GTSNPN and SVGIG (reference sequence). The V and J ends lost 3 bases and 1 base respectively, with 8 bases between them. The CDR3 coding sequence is TGTGCCTGGAGCACTGCGGGCACAGATACGCAGTATTTT. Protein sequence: CAWSTAGTDTQYF.

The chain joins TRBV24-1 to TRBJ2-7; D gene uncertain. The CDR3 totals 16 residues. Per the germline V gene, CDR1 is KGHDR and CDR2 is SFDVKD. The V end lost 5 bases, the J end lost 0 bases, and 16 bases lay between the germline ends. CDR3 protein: CATSGGPSRNSYEQYF. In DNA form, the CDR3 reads TGTGCCACCAGTGGCGGCCCGTCACGTAACTCCTACGAGCAGTACTTC.

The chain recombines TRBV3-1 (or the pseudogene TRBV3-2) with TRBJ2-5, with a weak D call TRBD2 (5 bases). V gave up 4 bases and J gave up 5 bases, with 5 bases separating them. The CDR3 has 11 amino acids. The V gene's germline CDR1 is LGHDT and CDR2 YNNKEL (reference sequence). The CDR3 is CASSRGETQYF. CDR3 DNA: TGTGCCAGCAGCCGCGGGGAGACCCAGTACTTC.

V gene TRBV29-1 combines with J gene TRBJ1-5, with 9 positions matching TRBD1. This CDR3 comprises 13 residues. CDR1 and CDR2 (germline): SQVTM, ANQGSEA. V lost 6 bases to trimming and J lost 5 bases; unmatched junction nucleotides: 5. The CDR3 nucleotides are TGCAGCGTCAGACAGGGGGATTATCAGCCCCAGCATTTT. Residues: CSVRQGDYQPQHF. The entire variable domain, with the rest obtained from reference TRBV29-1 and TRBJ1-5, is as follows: SAVISQKPSRDICQRGTSLTIQCQVDSQVTMMFWYRQQPGQSLTLIATANQGSEATYESGFVIDKFPISRPNLTFSTLTVSNMSPEDSSIYLCSVRQGDYQPQHFGDGTRLSIL.

The CDR3 bases are TGCAGTGCTAGTAACTACGCTACCTACGAGCAGTACTTC. It yields the protein CSASNYATYEQYF. V usage is TRBV20-1 and J usage is TRBJ2-7; no clear D gene. The germline gives CDR1 DFQATT, CDR2 SNEGSKA (reference sequence). This CDR3 is 13 amino acids long. V lost 3 bases, J lost 2 bases, and 11 bases lay in between.

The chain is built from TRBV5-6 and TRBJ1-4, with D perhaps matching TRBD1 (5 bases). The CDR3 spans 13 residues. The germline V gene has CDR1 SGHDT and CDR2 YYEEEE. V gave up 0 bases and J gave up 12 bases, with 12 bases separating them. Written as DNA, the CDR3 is TGTGCCAGCAGCTTGGGCAGGGATATCCAACTGTTTTTT. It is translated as CASSLGRDIQLFF.

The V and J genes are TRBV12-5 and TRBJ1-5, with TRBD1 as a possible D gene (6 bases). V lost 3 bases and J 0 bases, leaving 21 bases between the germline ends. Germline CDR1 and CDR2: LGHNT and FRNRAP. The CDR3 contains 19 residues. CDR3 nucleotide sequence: TGTGCTAGTGGTTTCTTTGGGGACATCCTGATGTATAGCAATCAGCCCCAGCATTTT. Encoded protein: CASGFFGDILMYSNQPQHF.

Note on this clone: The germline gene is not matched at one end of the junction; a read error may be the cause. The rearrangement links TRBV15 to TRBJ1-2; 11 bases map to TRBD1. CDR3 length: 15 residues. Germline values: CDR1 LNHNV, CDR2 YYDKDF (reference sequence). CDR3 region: CATSRDLGQGATISF. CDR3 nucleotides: TGTGCCACCAGCAGAGATCTAGGACAGGGGGCGACTATCTCCTTC.